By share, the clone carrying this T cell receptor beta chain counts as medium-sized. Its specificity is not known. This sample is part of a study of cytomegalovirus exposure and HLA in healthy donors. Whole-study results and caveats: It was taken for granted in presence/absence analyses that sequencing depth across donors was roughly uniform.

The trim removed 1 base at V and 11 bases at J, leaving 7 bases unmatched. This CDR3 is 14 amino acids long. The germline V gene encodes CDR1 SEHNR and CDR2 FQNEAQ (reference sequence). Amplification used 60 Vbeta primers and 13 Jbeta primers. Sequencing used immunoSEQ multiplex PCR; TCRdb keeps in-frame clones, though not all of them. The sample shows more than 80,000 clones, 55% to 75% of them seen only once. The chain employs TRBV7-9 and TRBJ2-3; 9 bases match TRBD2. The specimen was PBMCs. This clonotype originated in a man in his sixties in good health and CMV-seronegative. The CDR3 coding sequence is TGTGCCAGCAGCTTAGATTCTAGCGGGGCCAGGCAGTATTTT. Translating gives CASSLDSSGARQYF.